This entry features one T cell receptor (beta chain) sequence. The data were obtained in a study of blood T cell repertoires in COVID-19. V gave up 7 bases and J gave up 0 bases, with 15 bases separating them. Germline V gene sequence: CDR1 WSHSY, CDR2 SAAADI. The CDR3 runs 15 residues. In the original processing: From reference gene primer amplification, estimates of nucleated cell counts were derived. The protocol was immunoSEQ multiplex PCR, while the TCRdb copy is restricted to in-frame clones and leaves out a portion. That table supplies the V and J calls and clone size; D and trimming were determined from the DNA. The data contain roughly 90,000 clones, 70% to 90% of them singletons.

The sample consisted of peripheral blood. The chain joins TRBV10-2 to TRBJ2-5, with D possibly matching TRBD1 (7 bases). This clonotype was sampled from a man aged 50 to 60 with acute or convalescent COVID-19. The CDR3 loop is CASMTGRGDQETQYF. CDR3 DNA sequence: TGCGCCAGCATGACAGGGCGCGGGGACCAAGAGACCCAGTACTTC.